This TCR beta chain was found in a study of cytomegalovirus exposure and HLA in healthy donors. Overall study context: Early on, a data release was issued that held about 85 million unique TCRs from HLA-typed donors.

CDR1 and CDR2 (germline): SGHTA, FQGNSA. The CDR3 runs 17 residues. V gave up 2 bases and J gave up 7 bases; unmatched junction bases: 13. The PCR ran on 60 Vbeta and 13 Jbeta primers. Profiling relied on immunoSEQ multiplex PCR, and the TCRdb table lists in-frame clones only, not all of them. The data contain some 90,000 clones, 60% to 80% of them singletons. To note about this clone: What it binds is unknown.

Whole-study results and caveats: Among TCR sequences, most were rare, though some public TCRs appeared in many donors. The authors excluded some V segments, including TRBV6-2 and TRBV6-3, as indistinguishable. Certain sequence variants were highly shared and formed a cluster, and this cluster was likely a sequencing artifact.

The TCR sequence derives from a woman aged 45-60 years in good health and CMV-seropositive. The chain recombines TRBV7-2 with TRBJ1-5; 8 bases agree with TRBD1. The sequencing sample was made of PBMCs. CDR3 residues: CASSLSRRLTGEQPQHF. CDR3 bases: TGTGCCAGCAGCTTAAGCCGAAGATTGACAGGGGAACAGCCCCAGCATTTT. Full variable domain (missing parts from reference TRBV7-2 and TRBJ1-5): GAGVSQSPSNKVTEKGKDVELRCDPISGHTALYWYRQSLGQGLEFLIYFQGNSAPDKSGLPSDRFSAERTGGSVSTLTIQRTQQEDSAVYLCASSLSRRLTGEQPQHFGDGTRLSIL.